One T cell receptor (beta chain) is described in this entry. The CDR3 runs to 14 residues. V lost 6 bases to trimming and J lost 9 bases, with 17 bases between them. Germline loops: CDR1 KGHDR, CDR2 SFDVKD. This sample was taken from a study of blood T cell repertoires in COVID-19. The overall study: COVID-19 samples from acute and convalescent phases originated in the United States, Italy and Spain. Sources were T cells, B-cell-depleted T cells, or PBMCs; the material itself was cDNA or gDNA.

Per the original methods: Estimation of nucleated cell counts was performed using reference gene primer amplification. This table comes from immunoSEQ multiplex PCR, and its TCRdb copy is limited to in-frame clones, with some not included. D and trimming were read from the DNA, whereas the V and J calls and clone size are those reported in that table. Of some 100,000 clones in the sample, about 86% were seen once. Sequenced: peripheral blood. This receptor was obtained from a woman in her 70s with acute or convalescent COVID-19. The chain uses TRBV24-1 and TRBJ2-1; perhaps TRBD2 as D (6 bases). CDR3 in DNA: TGTGCCACCAGTCTGAGTGTGGGGGAGGCTGAGCAGTTCTTC. Translated: CATSLSVGEAEQFF.